A selection of T cell receptor beta chains follows, all from one sample in a study of blood T cell repertoires in COVID-19. Measured with immunoSEQ multiplex PCR; TCRdb has only the in-frame clones, and not every one. The table includes around 100,000 clones, roughly 80% detected once. Sequencing was carried out using peripheral blood. The receptors come from a woman aged 70-85 years with acute or convalescent COVID-19. CDR3s include the opening cysteine and the closing phenylalanine or tryptophan. D genes are given only for firm matches. Expanded clones get a size class; other rows say once, few or many, or leave the size out.

CASRGWVSDTQYF,TGTGCCAGCCGAGGGTGGGTCTCAGATACGCAGTATTTT,TRBJ2-3,-,TRBV14,-
CASSPAFYGYTF,TGTGCCAGCAGCCCAGCGTTCTATGGCTACACCTTC,TRBJ1-2,-,TRBV12-3/TRBV12-4,-
CASSPKRDLNTEAFF,TGTGCCAGCAGTCCAAAGAGGGATTTGAACACTGAAGCTTTCTTT,TRBJ1-1,-,TRBV27,few
CASSYKGRGEAFF,TGTGCCAGCAGTTACAAAGGCCGGGGTGAAGCTTTCTTT,TRBJ1-1,-,TRBV6-5,-
CASRYNSQETQYF,TGTGCCAGCAGGTACAATTCACAAGAGACCCAGTACTTC,TRBJ2-5,-,TRBV2,-
CASSHSTGFSLEQYF,TGTGCCAGCAGCCACTCGACAGGGTTTAGTCTCGAGCAGTACTTC,TRBJ2-7,TRBD1,TRBV14,few
CASSQELNYGYTF,TGCGCCAGCAGCCAAGAACTCAACTATGGCTACACCTTC,TRBJ1-2,-,TRBV4-1,-
CATSIDRDGNTIYF,TGTGCCACCAGCATCGACAGAGATGGAAACACCATATATTTT,TRBJ1-3,-,TRBV15,few
CASSNGDMGEKLFF,TGTGCCAGCTCTAACGGGGACATGGGTGAAAAACTGTTTTTT,TRBJ1-4,-,TRBV28,-
CASSFGLAGGLGIQYF,TGTGCCAGCAGTTTTGGGCTAGCGGGGGGGCTTGGGATTCAGTACTTC,TRBJ2-4,TRBD2,TRBV28,-
CASSLDQGLSGYGYTF,TGTGCCAGCAGCTTAGACCAGGGTCTCTCAGGCTATGGCTACACCTTC,TRBJ1-2,-,TRBV11-2,-